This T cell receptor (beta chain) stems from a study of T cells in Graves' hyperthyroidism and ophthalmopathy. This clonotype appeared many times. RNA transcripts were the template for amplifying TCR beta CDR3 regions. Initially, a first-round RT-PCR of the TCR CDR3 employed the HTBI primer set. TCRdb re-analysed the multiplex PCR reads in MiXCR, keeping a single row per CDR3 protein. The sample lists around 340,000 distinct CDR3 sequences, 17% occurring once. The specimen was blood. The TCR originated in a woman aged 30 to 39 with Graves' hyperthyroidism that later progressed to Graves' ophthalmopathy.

The CDR3 DNA reads TGTGCCAGCAGTTCATCAGCGGGAGAGAGGATAGATACGCAGTATTTT. It specifies CASSSSAGERIDTQYF. The rearrangement uses TRBV27 and TRBJ2-3, with 8 nucleotides matching TRBD2. Germline trimming cut 4 bases from V and 5 bases from J; bases unmatched to any gene: 11. The CDR3 is 16 residues long. Germline V gene sequence: CDR1 MNHEY, CDR2 SMNVEV (reference sequence).